These 4 T cell receptor beta chains were sequenced from one sample in a study of OX40 agonist ivuxolimab in advanced cancers. Sequenced by immunoSEQ multiplex PCR; TCRdb stores in-frame clones only, minus some. This table has 85,000 to 90,000 clones, around nine tenths appearing once. The input for sequencing was CD4+ or CD8+ T cells sorted from blood, taken in a trial of the OX40 agonist ivuxolimab. The receptors originated from an adult with an advanced solid tumor such as melanoma, head and neck, liver or kidney cancer.

Notes on this clone: Germline and junction disagree at one end, which may indicate a read error. J is TRBJ2-7 and V is TRBV6-1; D is unresolved. Germline CDR1 is MNHNS and CDR2 is SASEGT. This CDR3 comprises 16 residues. The CDR3 sequence is CASSAHNRVATYEQYF. CDR3 nucleotides: TGCGCCAGCAGTGCCCATAATAGGGTGGCGACCTACGAGCAGTACTTC.

The V call is TRBV10-3, the J call TRBJ1-5; possible D gene TRBD1, 6 bases. V dropped 0 bases and J dropped 2 bases, with 11 bases sitting between them. Germline V CDR1 and CDR2: ENHRY, SYGVKD. This CDR3 contains 16 residues. CDR3 DNA sequence: TGTGCCATCAGTGAGTCCGGGGGCCGCGGCAATCAGCCCCAGCATTTT. Translation: CAISESGGRGNQPQHF.

The rearrangement uses TRBV28 and TRBJ1-2, with 7 positions matching TRBD1. Trimming removed 1 base from V and 4 bases from J; junction bases left unmatched: 9. This CDR3 is built from 16 residues. Germline loops: CDR1 MDHEN, CDR2 SYDVKM. The CDR3 spells CASSLFTTGVSYGYTF. For the CDR3, the DNA is TGTGCCAGCAGTTTATTTACCACAGGGGTTTCCTATGGCTACACCTTC.

The J gene is TRBJ1-5, the V gene TRBV2; D is possibly TRBD1 (6 bases). The CDR3 sequence is 16 residues long. Germline CDR1 and CDR2: SNHLY and FYNNEI. V was cut by 8 bases and J by 2 bases, with 19 bases left in between. For the CDR3, the DNA is TGTGCCAGCTCCGGGGCACGGGGGCTAGGCAATCAGCCCCAGCATTTT. Amino acids: CASSGARGLGNQPQHF.